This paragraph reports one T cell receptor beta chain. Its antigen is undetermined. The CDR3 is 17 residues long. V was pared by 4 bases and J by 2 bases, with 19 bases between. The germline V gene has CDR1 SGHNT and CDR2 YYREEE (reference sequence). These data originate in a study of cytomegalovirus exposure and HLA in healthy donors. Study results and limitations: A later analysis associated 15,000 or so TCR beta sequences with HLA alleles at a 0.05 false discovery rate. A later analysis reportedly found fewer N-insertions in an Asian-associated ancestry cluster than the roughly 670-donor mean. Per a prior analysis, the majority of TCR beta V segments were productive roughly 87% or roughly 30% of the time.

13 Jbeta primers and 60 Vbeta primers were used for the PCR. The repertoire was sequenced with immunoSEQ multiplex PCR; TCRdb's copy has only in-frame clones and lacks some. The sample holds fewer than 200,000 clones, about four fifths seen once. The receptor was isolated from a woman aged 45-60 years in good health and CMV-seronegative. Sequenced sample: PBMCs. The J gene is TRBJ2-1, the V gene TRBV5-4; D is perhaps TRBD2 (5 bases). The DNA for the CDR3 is TGTGCCAGCAGCCCCGGGGTACGAGGATCGACCTACAATGAGCAGTTCTTC. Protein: CASSPGVRGSTYNEQFF.